Sequencing of this T cell receptor (beta chain) was carried out in a study of tumor-infiltrating lymphocytes in localized non-small cell lung cancer. Study-wide points: Each assay used a separate piece of the same tissue.

The repertoire was sequenced with immunoSEQ multiplex PCR; TCRdb's copy has only in-frame clones and lacks some. The sample has about 13,000 clones, around 68% seen once. CDR1 is GTSNPN and CDR2 is SVGIG in the germline V gene (reference sequence). The CDR3 length is 15 residues. The V and J ends lost 3 bases and 2 bases, in that order; junction bases with no gene match: 5. For this clone: Its antigen is as yet unknown.

V gene TRBV30 combines with J gene TRBJ1-3; TRBD1 matches 9 bases. The sample taken for sequencing was lung tumor tissue. The receptor was derived from a human donor with non-small cell lung cancer. The CDR3 DNA is TGTGCCTGGAGCCGGGACAGGGTGGCTGGAAACACCATATATTTT. This gives the protein CAWSRDRVAGNTIYF.